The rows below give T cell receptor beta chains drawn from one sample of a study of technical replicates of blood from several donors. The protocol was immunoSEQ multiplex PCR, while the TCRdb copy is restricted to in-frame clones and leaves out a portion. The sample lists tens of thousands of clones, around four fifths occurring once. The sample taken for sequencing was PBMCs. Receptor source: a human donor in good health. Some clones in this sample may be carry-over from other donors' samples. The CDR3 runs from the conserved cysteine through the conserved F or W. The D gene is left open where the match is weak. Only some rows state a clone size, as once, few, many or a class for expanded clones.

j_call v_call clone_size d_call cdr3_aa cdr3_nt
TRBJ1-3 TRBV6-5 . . CASSPDDRRNTIYF TGTGCCAGCAGTCCCGACGACAGGCGAAACACCATATATTTT
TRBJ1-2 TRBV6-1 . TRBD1 CASSGSGTGERYGYTF TGTGCCAGCAGTGGATCCGGGACAGGGGAGCGGTATGGCTACACCTTC
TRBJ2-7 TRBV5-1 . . CASRPDSLGEQYF TGCGCCAGCAGACCAGACAGCCTGGGCGAGCAGTACTTC
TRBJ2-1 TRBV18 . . CASSSTGVNEQFF TGTGCCAGCTCATCGACAGGTGTCAATGAGCAGTTCTTC
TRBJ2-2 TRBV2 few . CARAGDSTGELFF TGTGCCAGAGCGGGGGACAGCACCGGGGAGCTGTTTTTT
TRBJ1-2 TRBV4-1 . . CASSPTVSYGYTF TGCGCCAGCAGTCCCACAGTAAGCTATGGCTACACCTTC
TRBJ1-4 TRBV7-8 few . CASSLKDSTPSSTNEKLFF TGTGCCAGCAGCTTAAAGGACAGTACCCCGAGCTCAACTAATGAAAAACTGTTTTTT
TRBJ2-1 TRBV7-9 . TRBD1 CASSSRGQGADNEQFF TGTGCCAGCAGCTCAAGGGGGCAGGGGGCGGATAATGAGCAGTTCTTC
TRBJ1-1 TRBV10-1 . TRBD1 CASSRGQGAPEAFF TGCGCCAGCAGTCGAGGACAGGGGGCCCCTGAAGCTTTCTTT
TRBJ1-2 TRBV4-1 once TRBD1 CASSPVVTGYGYTF TGCGCCAGCAGCCCCGTGGTGACAGGGTATGGCTACACCTTC
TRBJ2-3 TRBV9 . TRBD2 CASSEGAGATTDTQYF TGTGCCAGCAGCGAGGGAGCGGGAGCGACCACAGATACGCAGTATTTT
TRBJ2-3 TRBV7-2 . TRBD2 CASSPSGSRTDTQYF TGTGCCAGCAGCCCTAGCGGGAGTAGAACAGATACGCAGTATTTT
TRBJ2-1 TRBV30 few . CAWSTRNFNEQFF TGTGCCTGGAGTACGAGGAACTTCAATGAGCAGTTCTTC
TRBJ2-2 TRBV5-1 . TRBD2 CASSSGLAGSNTGELFF TGCGCCAGCAGCTCGGGACTAGCGGGATCGAACACCGGGGAGCTGTTTTTT
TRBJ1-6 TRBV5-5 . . CASSLEMRYNSPLHF TGTGCCAGCAGCTTAGAAATGCGCTATAATTCACCCCTCCACTTT
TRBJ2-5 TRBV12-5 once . CASGFWGAETQYF TGTGCTAGTGGTTTTTGGGGAGCTGAGACCCAGTACTTC
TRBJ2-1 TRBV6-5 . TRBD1 CASSRQGKRNEQFF TGTGCCAGCAGTCGACAGGGGAAGAGGAATGAGCAGTTCTTC
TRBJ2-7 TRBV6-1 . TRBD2 CASSDRTSGRHEQYF TGTGCCAGCAGCGACAGGACTAGCGGGAGGCACGAGCAGTACTTC
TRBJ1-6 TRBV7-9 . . CASSLKENSPLHF TGTGCCAGCAGCTTAAAAGAGAATTCACCCCTCCACTTT
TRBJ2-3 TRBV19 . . CASSGRGVSTDTQYF TGTGCCAGTAGTGGTAGGGGCGTGAGCACAGATACGCAGTATTTT